Listed below are T cell receptor beta chains from one sample, sequenced in a study of blood T cell repertoires in COVID-19. TCRdb keeps only in-frame clones here, not all; method: immunoSEQ multiplex PCR. The table has over 75,000 clones, about 80% seen once. The sample was peripheral blood. These receptors all stem from a woman in her sixties or seventies with acute or convalescent COVID-19. The CDR3 runs from the conserved cysteine through the conserved F or W. A D gene is named only where the DNA matches it firmly. Some rows mark clone size as missing; the rest say once, few, many or name a class of expanded clone.

j_gene | v_gene | len | d_gene | abundance | CDR3aa | CDR3nt
TRBJ1-2 | TRBV18 | 14 | . | . | CASSLQTGGYGYTF | TGTGCCAGCTCACTTCAAACGGGGGGCTATGGCTACACCTTC
TRBJ2-7 | TRBV7-6 | 13 | . | once | CASSSGALYEQYF | TGTGCCAGCAGCTCCGGTGCGCTTTACGAGCAGTACTTC
TRBJ2-2 | TRBV6-2/TRBV6-3 | 16 | . | . | CASTPRQAVNTGELFF | TGTGCCAGCACCCCCCGACAGGCCGTGAACACCGGGGAGCTGTTTTTT
TRBJ2-1 | TRBV7-2 | 15 | . | . | CASSLEGGPDNEQFF | TGTGCCAGCAGCTTAGAGGGGGGGCCGGACAATGAGCAGTTCTTC
TRBJ2-1 | TRBV5-1 | 15 | TRBD1 | . | CASSLGQGAYNEQFF | TGCGCCAGCAGCTTGGGACAGGGGGCCTACAATGAGCAGTTCTTC
TRBJ1-1 | TRBV19 | 14 | . | . | CASSTERAAVRAFF | TGTGCCAGTAGTACCGAGAGGGCCGCTGTTCGAGCTTTCTTT
TRBJ2-5 | TRBV7-3 | 13 | . | . | CASSAAPEETQYF | TGTGCCAGCAGCGCGGCCCCCGAAGAGACCCAGTACTTC
TRBJ1-1 | TRBV30 | 13 | TRBD1 | . | CAWSGLRTGEAFF | TGTGCCTGGAGTGGTCTGAGGACAGGGGAAGCTTTCTTT
TRBJ2-2 | TRBV9 | 16 | TRBD2 | . | CASSVGLAGGVGELFF | TGTGCCAGCAGCGTAGGGCTAGCGGGAGGGGTCGGGGAGCTGTTTTTT
TRBJ2-5 | TRBV7-2 | 14 | TRBD1 | . | CASSLGAGGETQYF | TGTGCCAGCAGCTTGGGGGCAGGGGGAGAGACCCAGTACTTC
TRBJ1-2 | TRBV12-3/TRBV12-4 | 13 | . | once | CASSFSRGYGYTF | TGTGCCAGCAGTTTTTCGCGGGGGTACGGCTACACCTTC
TRBJ1-6 | TRBV6-2/TRBV6-3 | 14 | TRBD1 | . | CASSPGQYNSPLHF | TGTGCCAGCAGTCCGGGACAGTATAATTCACCCCTCCACTTT
TRBJ1-2 | TRBV28 | 16 | TRBD1 | . | CASRNPPGRGQYGYTF | TGTGCCAGCAGAAACCCCCCCGGCAGGGGGCAATATGGCTACACCTTC
TRBJ2-7 | TRBV27 | 16 | TRBD1 | few | CASSPRQGSSSYEQYF | TGTGCCAGCAGTCCCCGACAGGGGTCGAGCTCCTACGAGCAGTACTTC
TRBJ2-1 | TRBV3-1/TRBV3-2 | 13 | TRBD2 | . | CASRSSGSGEQFF | TGTGCCAGCAGATCTAGCGGGAGCGGTGAGCAGTTCTTC
TRBJ1-1 | TRBV28 | 14 | TRBD1 | once | CASSLLPGQGEAFF | TGTGCCAGCAGTTTACTGCCGGGACAGGGAGAAGCTTTCTTT
TRBJ2-7 | TRBV28 | 15 | TRBD1 | . | CASSGPGDRGYEQYF | TGTGCCAGCAGTGGCCCAGGGGACAGGGGCTACGAGCAGTACTTC
TRBJ1-6 | TRBV6-5 | 14 | . | . | CASSTGDNNSPLHF | TGTGCCAGCTCGACGGGGGATAATAATTCACCCCTCCACTTT
TRBJ1-2 | TRBV6-1 | 15 | TRBD1 | . | CASSESTGAIYGYTF | TGTGCCAGCAGTGAATCGACAGGGGCGATCTATGGCTACACCTTC
TRBJ2-5 | TRBV3-1/TRBV3-2 | 13 | TRBD2 | . | CASSQWGGETQYF | TGTGCCAGCAGCCAATGGGGGGGAGAGACCCAGTACTTC
TRBJ1-6 | TRBV18 | 14 | TRBD1 | . | CASSLGTATSPLHF | TGTGCCAGCTCACTGGGGACAGCGACTTCACCCCTCCACTTT
TRBJ2-1 | TRBV5-1 | 17 | TRBD2 | . | CASSLISSGSFENEQFF | TGCGCCAGCAGCCTAATCTCGAGCGGGAGTTTTGAAAATGAGCAGTTCTTC
TRBJ2-2 | TRBV9 | 15 | . | . | CASSVVGRNTGELFF | TGTGCCAGCAGCGTAGTAGGGAGAAACACCGGGGAGCTGTTTTTT
TRBJ2-7 | TRBV7-8 | 13 | . | once | CASSLGGPYEQYF | TGTGCCAGCAGCCTCGGGGGACCCTACGAGCAGTACTTC
TRBJ2-2 | TRBV5-4 | 16 | . | few | CASSFRGRSGTGELFF | TGTGCCAGCAGCTTTAGAGGGAGGTCGGGCACCGGGGAGCTGTTTTTT
TRBJ1-5 | TRBV19 | 14 | . | . | CASSIGGSNQPQHF | TGTGCCAGTAGTATCGGAGGGAGCAATCAGCCCCAGCATTTT
TRBJ2-7 | TRBV5-6 | 16 | . | . | CASSFLVTGSTYEQYF | TGTGCCAGCAGCTTTTTGGTCACAGGGTCCACCTACGAGCAGTACTTC
TRBJ2-2 | TRBV5-5 | 14 | . | once | CASSGRGKAGELFF | TGTGCCAGCAGCGGGAGAGGGAAGGCCGGGGAGCTGTTTTTT
TRBJ2-3 | TRBV5-6 | 16 | . | . | CASSLQGMTHTDTQYF | TGTGCCAGCAGCTTACAGGGCATGACCCACACAGATACGCAGTATTTT
TRBJ1-2 | TRBV30 | 12 | TRBD1 | . | CAWRGTDGGYTF | TGTGCCTGGAGGGGGACAGATGGCGGCTACACCTTC
TRBJ1-2 | TRBV19 | 15 | TRBD1 | . | CASSIDLPTGNGYTF | TGTGCCAGTAGTATAGATCTCCCGACAGGGAATGGCTACACCTTC
TRBJ2-2 | TRBV30 | 15 | TRBD1 | . | CAWSGGQSNTGELFF | TGTGCCTGGAGTGGGGGACAGTCGAACACCGGGGAGCTGTTTTTT
TRBJ1-2 | TRBV6-5 | 14 | . | few | CASRSPGENYGYTF | TGTGCCAGCAGGAGTCCAGGGGAAAACTATGGCTACACCTTC
TRBJ1-2 | TRBV5-1 | 16 | TRBD1 | . | CASRLTLTGGDYGYTF | TGCGCCAGCAGACTTACTCTAACAGGGGGCGATTATGGCTACACCTTC
TRBJ2-3 | TRBV2 | 15 | TRBD1 | . | CATGRDRGLTDTQYF | TGTGCCACCGGACGGGATAGGGGGCTCACAGATACGCAGTATTTT
TRBJ1-2 | TRBV28 | 13 | . | few | CASSLGGARGYTF | TGTGCCAGCAGTTTAGGGGGGGCGCGGGGCTACACCTTC
TRBJ1-4 | TRBV5-1 | 14 | . | once | CASRRVWANEKLFF | TGCGCCAGCAGGAGGGTGTGGGCTAATGAAAAACTGTTTTTT
TRBJ1-6 | TRBV5-1 | 16 | TRBD1 | . | CASSLVRTGGNSPLHF | TGCGCCAGCAGCTTGGTCCGGACAGGGGGCAATTCACCCCTCCACTTT
TRBJ1-5 | TRBV19 | 15 | . | . | CASSIISGLGQPQHF | TGTGCCAGTAGTATTATATCCGGTCTCGGTCAGCCCCAGCATTTT
TRBJ2-2 | TRBV6-6 | 14 | . | few | CASSPLKNTGELFF | TGTGCCAGCAGCCCTCTTAAGAACACCGGGGAGCTGTTTTTT
TRBJ2-1 | TRBV9 | 17 | TRBD2 | . | CASSVGGSGISYNEQFF | TGTGCCAGCAGCGTAGGGGGTAGCGGGATATCCTACAATGAGCAGTTCTTC
TRBJ2-6 | TRBV2 | 16 | . | few | CASSEPWSSGANVLTF | TGTGCCAGCAGTGAACCTTGGAGCTCTGGGGCCAACGTCCTGACTTTC
TRBJ1-6 | TRBV7-9 | 15 | TRBD1 | . | CASSFGTGSVSPLHF | TGTGCCAGCAGCTTTGGGACAGGGTCGGTCTCACCCCTCCACTTT
TRBJ2-2 | TRBV19 | 16 | TRBD2 | . | CASNSGAGGVGGELFF | TGTGCCAGTAATTCCGGAGCGGGAGGGGTCGGCGGGGAGCTGTTTTTT
TRBJ2-3 | TRBV30 | 14 | TRBD2 | . | CAWSVRGGTDTQYF | TGTGCCTGGAGTGTACGGGGGGGCACAGATACGCAGTATTTT
TRBJ2-1 | TRBV5-1 | 13 | TRBD2 | . | CASARTSGFRRFF | TGCGCCAGCGCCCGGACTAGCGGGTTTCGGCGGTTCTTC
TRBJ2-1 | TRBV5-1 | 15 | TRBD2 | . | CASSSGTSGYNEQFF | TGCGCCAGCAGCTCTGGGACTAGCGGATACAATGAGCAGTTCTTC
TRBJ2-1 | TRBV7-3 | 15 | TRBD2 | . | CASSSSGTTNNEQFF | TGTGCCAGCAGCTCCTCCGGGACTACAAACAATGAGCAGTTCTTC
TRBJ1-5 | TRBV28 | 15 | TRBD1 | . | CASSFVQGANQPQHF | TGTGCCAGCAGTTTTGTCCAGGGGGCGAATCAGCCCCAGCATTTT
TRBJ2-3 | TRBV5-1 | 11 | TRBD1 | . | CASTGGNTQYF | TGCGCCAGCACAGGGGGAAATACGCAGTATTTT
TRBJ1-4 | TRBV5-5 | 14 | TRBD1 | few | CASSNRDRSGRLFF | TGTGCCAGCAGCAACCGGGACAGGTCCGGAAGACTGTTTTTT